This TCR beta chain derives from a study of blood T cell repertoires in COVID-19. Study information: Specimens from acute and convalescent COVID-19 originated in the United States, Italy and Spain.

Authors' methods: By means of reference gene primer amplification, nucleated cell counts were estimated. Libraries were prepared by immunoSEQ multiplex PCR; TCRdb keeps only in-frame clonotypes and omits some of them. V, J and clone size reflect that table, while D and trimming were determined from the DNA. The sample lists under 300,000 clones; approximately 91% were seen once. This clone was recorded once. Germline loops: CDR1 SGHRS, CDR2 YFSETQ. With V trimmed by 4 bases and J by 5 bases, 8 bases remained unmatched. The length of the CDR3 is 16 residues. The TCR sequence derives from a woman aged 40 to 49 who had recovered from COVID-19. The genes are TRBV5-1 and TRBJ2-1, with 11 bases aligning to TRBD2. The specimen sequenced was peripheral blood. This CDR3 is CASSIPGTSGHNEQFF. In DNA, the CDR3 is TGCGCCAGCAGCATACCCGGGACTAGCGGTCACAATGAGCAGTTCTTC.